This T cell receptor (beta chain) was profiled in a study of blood T cells in healthy people across ages. The V end lost 5 bases, the J end lost 1 base, and 15 bases lay between the germline ends. Germline CDR1 is SNHLY and CDR2 is FYNNEI. The CDR3 length is 15 residues. Primers used in a second PCR of about 7 to 11 cycles were a sample-barcoded 5' primer and a J-beta primer mix. Via MiXCR, TCRdb re-called the 5' RACE reads, giving one row per CDR3 protein. This table has some 760,000 distinct CDR3 sequences, just under 25% appearing once. Extractions gave at least 5 micrograms of total RNA per sample. This sample was shared with a second study, whose subject was T cells of mothers and their children.

V gene TRBV2 combines with J gene TRBJ2-7; D remains ambiguous. The sequence came from a boy aged 10-17 years in good health. Sequencing was carried out using blood. CDR3 sequence reads: CASSQTVGRSYEQYF. The CDR3 region has the DNA TGTGCCAGCAGTCAAACGGTTGGCAGGTCCTACGAGCAGTACTTC.